This TCR beta chain was identified during a study of shared clonotypes between healthy human individuals. Profiling relied on immunoSEQ multiplex PCR, and the TCRdb table lists in-frame clones only, not all of them. The table includes under 130,000 clones, 67% detected once. This clone has at least ten counts. Its antigen remains unidentified. Findings of the study overall: Non-shared clonotypes had lower generation probabilities than clonotypes shared by all four sorted-subset donors. Expectations were that clonotype sharing among donors would be affected by sequencing depth.

This CDR3 is built from 15 residues. V was clipped by 3 bases and J by 1 base; unmatched bases: 5. The germline V gene encodes CDR1 MRHNA and CDR2 SNTAGT. The TCR comes from a woman aged 25-40 years in good health. Sequenced material: memory CD8+ T cells sorted from blood. Noted subset: CD45RO+ cells pooled with CCR7-negative TemRA cells. This chain connects TRBV6-4 to TRBJ2-5; 7 bases are a match to TRBD2. CDR3 sequence: CASSESSSGQETQYF. In nucleotides, the CDR3 is TGTGCCAGCAGTGAAAGTTCTAGCGGCCAAGAGACCCAGTACTTC.